This is a list of T cell receptor beta chains from one sample in a study of shared clonotypes between healthy human individuals. Profiled with immunoSEQ multiplex PCR; TCRdb holds only in-frame clones, not every one. The profile shows hundreds of thousands of clones, approximately 77% of them singletons. The material sequenced was PBMCs. Receptors were obtained from a middle-aged woman in good health. Some clones in this sample may be carry-over from other donors' samples. The CDR3 runs from the conserved cysteine through the conserved F or W. A D gene is named only where the DNA matches it firmly. Part of the rows lack a size; the others show once, few, many or a class for expanded clones.

J gene: TRBJ2-5
V gene: TRBV2
clone size: NA
D gene: NA
CDR3 DNA: TGTGCCAGCACCGCTGACACAGGGTTTCAAGAGACCCAGTACTTC
CDR3 protein: CASTADTGFQETQYF

J gene: TRBJ1-5
V gene: TRBV21-1
clone size: NA
D gene: NA
CDR3 DNA: TGTGCCAGCAGAAGGCTACATTGGCATCATCAGCCCCAGCATTTT
CDR3 protein: CASRRLHWHHQPQHF

J gene: TRBJ2-7
V gene: TRBV4-2
clone size: many
D gene: TRBD1
CDR3 DNA: TGTGCCAGCAGCCAAGACCAGGGGGCCCACTACGAGCAGTACTTC
CDR3 protein: CASSQDQGAHYEQYF

J gene: TRBJ2-5
V gene: TRBV7-9
clone size: NA
D gene: TRBD2
CDR3 DNA: TGTGCCAGCAGCACCGGGACTAGCGGGAGGGGAGTTGAAGAGACCCAGTACTTC
CDR3 protein: CASSTGTSGRGVEETQYF

J gene: TRBJ2-7
V gene: TRBV5-6
clone size: few
D gene: TRBD1
CDR3 DNA: TGTGCCAGCAGCGCACAGGGGTTCCCACCCTACGAGCAGTACTTC
CDR3 protein: CASSAQGFPPYEQYF

J gene: TRBJ1-5
V gene: TRBV4-2
clone size: medium-sized
D gene: NA
CDR3 DNA: TGTGCCAGCAGCCAAGGGGACGGTCAGCCCCAGCATTTT
CDR3 protein: CASSQGDGQPQHF

J gene: TRBJ1-2
V gene: TRBV18
clone size: few
D gene: TRBD1
CDR3 DNA: TGTGCCAGCTCACCGACAGGGTTTGGCTACACCTTC
CDR3 protein: CASSPTGFGYTF

J gene: TRBJ2-1
V gene: TRBV2
clone size: few
D gene: TRBD1
CDR3 DNA: TGTGCCAGCAGTCGGGGGACAGGGGCCTACAATGAGCAGTTCTTC
CDR3 protein: CASSRGTGAYNEQFF

J gene: TRBJ2-4
V gene: TRBV28
clone size: NA
D gene: TRBD1
CDR3 DNA: TGTGCCAGCAGTTTCCCGGACAGGAAAAACATTCAGTACTTC
CDR3 protein: CASSFPDRKNIQYF

J gene: TRBJ2-7
V gene: TRBV30
clone size: NA
D gene: NA
CDR3 DNA: TGTGCCTGGAAAGGGCAGGTCCACTCCTACGAGCAGTACTTC
CDR3 protein: CAWKGQVHSYEQYF

J gene: TRBJ1-5
V gene: TRBV28
clone size: NA
D gene: NA
CDR3 DNA: TGTGCCAGTCTTACAGGGATAGGGCAGCCCCAGCATTTT
CDR3 protein: CASLTGIGQPQHF

J gene: TRBJ2-2
V gene: TRBV5-1
clone size: NA
D gene: TRBD1
CDR3 DNA: TGCGCCAGCAGCCCGACGGACAGGGGGCACGACACCGGGGAGCTGTTTTTT
CDR3 protein: CASSPTDRGHDTGELFF

J gene: TRBJ2-1
V gene: TRBV28
clone size: once
D gene: TRBD1
CDR3 DNA: TGTGCCAGCAGTTCATCGACAGGGGGTGTGAATGAGCAGTTCTTC
CDR3 protein: CASSSSTGGVNEQFF

J gene: TRBJ2-3
V gene: TRBV7-2
clone size: many
D gene: TRBD1
CDR3 DNA: TGTGCCAGCAGCTTAGAGGGCAGGGGGACAGATACGCAGTATTTT
CDR3 protein: CASSLEGRGTDTQYF

J gene: TRBJ1-1
V gene: TRBV5-6
clone size: NA
D gene: NA
CDR3 DNA: TGTGCCAGCAGCTTGGGTCTAAGGGATGACACTGAAGCTTTCTTT
CDR3 protein: CASSLGLRDDTEAFF

J gene: TRBJ2-1
V gene: TRBV28
clone size: once
D gene: TRBD2
CDR3 DNA: TGTGCCAGCTCGGGACTAGCGGGGATCCCTGGGCTGTACAATGAGCAGTTCTTC
CDR3 protein: CASSGLAGIPGLYNEQFF